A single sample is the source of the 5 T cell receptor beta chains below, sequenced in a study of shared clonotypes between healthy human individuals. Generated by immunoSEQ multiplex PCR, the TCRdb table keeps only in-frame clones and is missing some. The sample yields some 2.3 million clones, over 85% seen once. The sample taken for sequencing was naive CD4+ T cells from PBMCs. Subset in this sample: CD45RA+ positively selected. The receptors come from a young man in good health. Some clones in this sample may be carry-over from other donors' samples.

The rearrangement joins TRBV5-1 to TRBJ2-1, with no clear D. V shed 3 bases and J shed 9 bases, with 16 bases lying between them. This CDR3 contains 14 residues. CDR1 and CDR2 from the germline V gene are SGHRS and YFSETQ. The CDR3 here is CASSSVSPEPEQFF. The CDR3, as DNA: TGCGCCAGCAGCTCTGTAAGCCCGGAACCTGAGCAGTTCTTC.

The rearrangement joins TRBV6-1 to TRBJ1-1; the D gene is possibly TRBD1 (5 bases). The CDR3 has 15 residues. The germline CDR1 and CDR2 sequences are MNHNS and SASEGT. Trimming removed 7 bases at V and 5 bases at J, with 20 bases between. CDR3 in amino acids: CASTFLAGVGTEAFF. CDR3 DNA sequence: TGTGCCAGCACGTTCCTGGCGGGGGTCGGTACTGAAGCTTTCTTT.

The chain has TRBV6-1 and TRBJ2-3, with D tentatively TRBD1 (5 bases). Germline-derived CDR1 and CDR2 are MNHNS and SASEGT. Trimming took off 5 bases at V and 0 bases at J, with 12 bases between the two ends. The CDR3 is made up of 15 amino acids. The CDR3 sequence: CASSKDSSSTDTQYF. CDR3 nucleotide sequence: TGTGCCAGCAGTAAAGACAGTTCTAGCACAGATACGCAGTATTTT.

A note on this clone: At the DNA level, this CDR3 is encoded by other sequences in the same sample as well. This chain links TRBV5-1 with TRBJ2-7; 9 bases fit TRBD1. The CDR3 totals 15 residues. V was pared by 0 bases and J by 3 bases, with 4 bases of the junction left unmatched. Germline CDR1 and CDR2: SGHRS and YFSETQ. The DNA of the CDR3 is TGCGCCAGCAGCTTGGGGACAGGGGCCAGCTACGAGCAGTACTTC. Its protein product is CASSLGTGASYEQYF.

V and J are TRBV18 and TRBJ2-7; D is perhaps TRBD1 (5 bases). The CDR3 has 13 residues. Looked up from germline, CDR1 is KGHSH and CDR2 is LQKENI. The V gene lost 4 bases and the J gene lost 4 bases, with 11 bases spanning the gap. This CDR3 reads CASSRGQVYEQYF. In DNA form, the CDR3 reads TGTGCCAGCTCACGAGGACAAGTTTACGAGCAGTACTTC.